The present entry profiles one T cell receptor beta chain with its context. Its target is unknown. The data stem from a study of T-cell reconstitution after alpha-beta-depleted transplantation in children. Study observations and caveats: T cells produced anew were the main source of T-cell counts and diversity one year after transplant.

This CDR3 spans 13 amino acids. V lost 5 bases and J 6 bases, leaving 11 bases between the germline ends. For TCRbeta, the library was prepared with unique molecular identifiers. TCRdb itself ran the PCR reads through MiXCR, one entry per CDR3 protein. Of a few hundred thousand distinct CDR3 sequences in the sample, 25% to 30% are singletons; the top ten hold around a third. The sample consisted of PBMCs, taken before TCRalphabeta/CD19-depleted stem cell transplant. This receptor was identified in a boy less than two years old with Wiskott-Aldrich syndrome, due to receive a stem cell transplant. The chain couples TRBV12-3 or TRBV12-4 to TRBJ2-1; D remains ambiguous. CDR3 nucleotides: TGTGCCAGCAGTCCTGAGCATTCCAATGAGCAGTTCTTC. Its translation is CASSPEHSNEQFF.